This TCR beta chain stems from a study of OX40 agonist ivuxolimab in advanced cancers. Study information: Partial responses, seen in three patients, involved one hepatocellular carcinoma and two cutaneous melanomas.

Study outcomes and limitations: Some patients who did not respond also had low normalized T-cell clonal expansion. Within 6 weeks, CD4+ and CD8+ blood T cells expanded clonally at 0.1 to 3.0 mg/kg.

TCRdb keeps only in-frame clones here, not all; method: immunoSEQ multiplex PCR. This sample carries about 54,000 clones, 84% of them seen once, and the ten largest clones take more than 1%. For this clone: Its antigen remains unknown.

CDR3 length equals 16 residues. The germline V gene has CDR1 SGHDT and CDR2 YYEEEE. With 0 bases clipped from V and 5 bases from J, the junction kept 11 bases outside the gene matches. Blood draws occurred at baseline, cycle 4 day 1, and cycle 7 day 1. This sequence originates from an adult with an advanced solid tumor such as melanoma, head and neck, liver or kidney cancer. The sample consisted of CD4+ or CD8+ T cells sorted from blood, taken in a trial of the OX40 agonist ivuxolimab. The chain is built from TRBV5-6 and TRBJ2-7; 7 nucleotides line up with TRBD2. The CDR3 reads CASSLVGRPGRDEQYF. For the CDR3, the DNA is TGTGCCAGCAGCTTGGTCGGGCGACCAGGGAGGGACGAGCAGTACTTC.